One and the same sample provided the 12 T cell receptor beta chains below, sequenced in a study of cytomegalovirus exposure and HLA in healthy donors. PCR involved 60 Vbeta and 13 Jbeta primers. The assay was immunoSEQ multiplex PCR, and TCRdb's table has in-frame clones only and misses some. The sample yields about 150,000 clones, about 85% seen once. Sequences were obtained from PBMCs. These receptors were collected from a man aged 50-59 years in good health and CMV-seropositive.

CDR3 coding DNA: TGTGCCAGCTCACCCTCGGCACAGGGGAATTCACCCCTCCACTTT. Translating gives CASSPSAQGNSPLHF. The chain uses TRBV18 and TRBJ1-6; 7 bases line up with TRBD1. The CDR3 length is 15 residues. The V and J ends lost 3 bases and 7 bases, in that order; junction bases with no gene match: 6. The germline V gene has CDR1 KGHSH and CDR2 LQKENI.

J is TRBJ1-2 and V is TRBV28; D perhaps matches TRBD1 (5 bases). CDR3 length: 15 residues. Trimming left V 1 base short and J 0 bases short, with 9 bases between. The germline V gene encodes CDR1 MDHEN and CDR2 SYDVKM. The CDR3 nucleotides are TGTGCCAGCAGTTTATCGCAGGGCACTAACTATGGCTACACCTTC. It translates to CASSLSQGTNYGYTF.

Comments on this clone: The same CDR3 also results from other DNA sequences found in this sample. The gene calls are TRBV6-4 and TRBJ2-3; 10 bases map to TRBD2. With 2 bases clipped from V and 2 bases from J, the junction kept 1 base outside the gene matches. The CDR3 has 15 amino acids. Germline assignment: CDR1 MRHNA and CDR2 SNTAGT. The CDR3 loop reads CASSDSGGATDTQYF. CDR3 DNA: TGTGCCAGCAGTGACAGCGGGGGGGCCACAGATACGCAGTATTTT.

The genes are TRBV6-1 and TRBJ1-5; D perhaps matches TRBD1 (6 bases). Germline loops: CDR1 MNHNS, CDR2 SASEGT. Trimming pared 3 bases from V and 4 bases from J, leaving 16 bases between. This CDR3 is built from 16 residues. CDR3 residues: CASSEFVGAGNQPQHF. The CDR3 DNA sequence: TGTGCCAGCAGTGAGTTTGTGGGGGCAGGAAATCAGCCCCAGCATTTT.

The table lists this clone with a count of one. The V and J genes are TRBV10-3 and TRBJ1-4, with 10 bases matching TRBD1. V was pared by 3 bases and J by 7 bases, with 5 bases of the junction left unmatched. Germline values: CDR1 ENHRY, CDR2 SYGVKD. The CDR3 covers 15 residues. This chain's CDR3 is CAISDMTGGLEKLFF. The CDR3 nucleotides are TGTGCCATCAGTGATATGACAGGGGGCCTTGAAAAACTGTTTTTT.

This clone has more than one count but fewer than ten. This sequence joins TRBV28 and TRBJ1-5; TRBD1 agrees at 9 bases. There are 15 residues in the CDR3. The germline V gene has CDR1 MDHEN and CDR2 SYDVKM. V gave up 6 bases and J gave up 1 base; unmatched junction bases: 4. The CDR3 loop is CASSQTGGSNQPQHF. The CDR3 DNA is TGTGCCAGCAGCCAGACAGGGGGAAGCAATCAGCCCCAGCATTTT.

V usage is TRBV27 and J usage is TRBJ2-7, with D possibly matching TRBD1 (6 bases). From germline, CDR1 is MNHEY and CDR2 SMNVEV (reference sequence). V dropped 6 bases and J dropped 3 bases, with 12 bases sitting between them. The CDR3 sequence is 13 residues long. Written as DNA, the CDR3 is TGTGCCAGCAGCCCAACAGGGTTCTACGAGCAGTACTTC. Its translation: CASSPTGFYEQYF.

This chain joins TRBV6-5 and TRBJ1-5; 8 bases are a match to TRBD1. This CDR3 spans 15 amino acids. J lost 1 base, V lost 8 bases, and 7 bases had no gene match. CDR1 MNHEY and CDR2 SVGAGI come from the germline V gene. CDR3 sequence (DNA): TGTGCCAGCGGGGACAGGCTTGGGAGCAATCAGCCCCAGCATTTT. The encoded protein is CASGDRLGSNQPQHF.

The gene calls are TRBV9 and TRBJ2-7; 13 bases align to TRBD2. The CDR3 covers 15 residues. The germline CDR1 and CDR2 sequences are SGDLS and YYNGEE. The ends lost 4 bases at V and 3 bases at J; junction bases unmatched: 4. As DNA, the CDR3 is TGTGCCAGCAGCCCCCGGACTAGCGGGGGCTACGAGCAGTACTTC. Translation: CASSPRTSGGYEQYF.

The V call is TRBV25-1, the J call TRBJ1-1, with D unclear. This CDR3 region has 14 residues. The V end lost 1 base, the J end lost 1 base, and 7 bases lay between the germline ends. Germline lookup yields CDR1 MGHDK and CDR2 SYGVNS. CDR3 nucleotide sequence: TGTGCCAGCAGTGAATTGGGCAAGAACACTGAAGCTTTCTTT. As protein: CASSELGKNTEAFF.

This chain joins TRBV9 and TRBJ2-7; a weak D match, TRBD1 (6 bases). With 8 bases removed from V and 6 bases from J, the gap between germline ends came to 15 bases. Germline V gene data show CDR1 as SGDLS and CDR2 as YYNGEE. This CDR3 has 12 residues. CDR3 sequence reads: CARGQPFCEQYF. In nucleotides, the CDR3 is TGTGCCAGAGGACAGCCTTTTTGCGAGCAGTACTTC.

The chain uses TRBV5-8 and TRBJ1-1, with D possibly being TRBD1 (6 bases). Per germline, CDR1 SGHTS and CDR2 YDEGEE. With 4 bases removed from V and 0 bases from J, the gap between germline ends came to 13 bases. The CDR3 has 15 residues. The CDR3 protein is CASSPVGALNTEAFF. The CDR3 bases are TGTGCCAGCAGCCCCGTGGGGGCTCTGAACACTGAAGCTTTCTTT.